Sequencing of this T cell receptor (beta chain) was carried out in a study of blood T cell repertoires in COVID-19. Study in general: From the United States, Italy and Spain came samples of acute and convalescent COVID-19. T cells, B-cell-depleted T cells, or PBMCs supplied cDNA or gDNA.

Germline CDR1 is MNHEY and CDR2 is SVGAGI. V lost 6 bases and J lost 7; bases outside the gene matches: 14. There are 15 residues in the CDR3. TCRdb's copy holds only in-frame clones and misses some; the assay was immunoSEQ multiplex PCR. This table holds fewer than 200,000 clones, around nine tenths found once. The V and J genes are TRBV6-5 and TRBJ1-2, with 7 bases fitting TRBD1. The sequenced sample was peripheral blood. The clonotype originates from a woman aged 70 to 79 with COVID-19, enrolled during active disease. DNA for the CDR3: TGTGCCAGCAGCCAGGACAGGACACCTGCGCGTGGCTACACCTTC. This sequence encodes CASSQDRTPARGYTF.